This TCR beta chain is from a study of tumor-infiltrating lymphocytes in primary liver carcinoma. Background on the study: Primary liver carcinoma, confirmed by histopathology, was surgically resected.

A constant-region primer primed TCR beta cDNA synthesis from 400 to 550 ng of total RNA. Construction of TCR beta libraries relied on three successive nested multiplex PCR rounds employing slightly modified ARM-PCR. The study ran its first two PCR rounds for roughly 10 cycles each, using TRBV1-TRBV30 forward primers and a C-beta reverse primer. TCRdb redid the calling of the multiplex PCR reads with MiXCR, one entry per CDR3 protein. The sample holds just over 300,000 distinct CDR3 sequences; 50% to 75% are singletons and the top ten take more than 15%. This CDR3 is 15 amino acids long. From germline, CDR1 is LNHDA and CDR2 SQIVND (reference sequence). V gave up 7 bases and J gave up 2 bases; unmatched junction bases: 8. Germline DNA was extracted too, while blood RNA derived from unsorted whole blood.

This receptor was identified in a woman between 25 and 40 years old with primary liver carcinoma and hepatitis B virus infection. This sequence joins TRBV19 and TRBJ2-1, with 7 bases fitting TRBD2. The sequenced sample was peripheral blood. CDR3 nucleotide sequence: TGTGCCAGTACCCCCTGGGGGGGAACCTACAATGAGCAGTTCTTC. Residues: CASTPWGGTYNEQFF. Full variable domain (outside the CDR3, taken from reference TRBV19 and TRBJ2-1): DGGITQSPKYLFRKEGQNVTLSCEQNLNHDAMYWYRQDPGQGLRLIYYSQIVNDFQKGDIAEGYSVSREKKESFPLTVTSAQKNPTAFYLCASTPWGGTYNEQFFGPGTRLTVL.